Detailed here is one T cell receptor beta chain. No antigen is known for it. In the same sample, other DNA sequences code for this CDR3. Libraries were prepared by immunoSEQ multiplex PCR; TCRdb keeps only in-frame clonotypes and omits some of them. The sample includes 100,000 to 150,000 clones, 85% to 90% seen only once; the top ten take about 3%. The CDR3 totals 14 residues. In germline, CDR1 is KGHSH, CDR2 LQKENI. The ends were cut back, 0 bases at V and 2 bases at J, with 8 bases in the middle. The sample belongs to a study of cytomegalovirus exposure and HLA in healthy donors. The study's findings and limits: The majority of TCR sequences were rare, yet some public TCRs appeared in many donors. Some TCR beta chains (about 180 of them) were listed as cytomegalovirus-associated. According to reports, the classifier identified cytomegalovirus status with high specificity and sensitivity.

The sample taken for sequencing was PBMCs. The chain is built from TRBV18 and TRBJ2-7; D is ambiguous. This receptor was identified in a man aged 25 to 40 in good health and CMV-seronegative. CDR3 sequence reads: CASSPPSQTYEQYF. The CDR3 DNA sequence: TGTGCCAGCTCACCACCTTCACAGACCTACGAGCAGTACTTC.